One T cell receptor beta chain is described in this entry. Its antigen is still unknown. At one boundary the junction diverges from the germline segment, which might be a read error. The observed sequence ends 3 residues before the CDR3 terminus, with the missing tail filled in from the germline J gene. CDR1 is LGHNA and CDR2 is YNFKEQ in the germline V gene. This CDR3 spans 16 amino acids. The data were taken from a study of T cells in women clearing cervical HPV infection. Overall study: Case blood was drawn when the lesion was first found; control blood after infection became undetectable. Overall study findings and caveats: It is unknown whether associations predate infection; no effector/memory or HPV-specific sorting.

Profiling relied on immunoSEQ multiplex PCR, and the TCRdb table lists in-frame clones only, not all of them. The listing contains about 30,000 clones. The J gene is TRBJ2-7, the V gene TRBV4-2; TRBD1 agrees at 12 bases. The TCR originated in a woman aged 18 to 75 with a cervical HPV16 infection that either progressed to CIN3+ or cleared (not recorded which). Sequencing input: blood buffy coat. CDR3 amino acids: CASSQERGTGGHEQYF. CDR3 DNA, as far as it was read: TGCGCCAGCAGCCAAGAACGCGGGACAGGGGGCCACGAG.